This entry features one TCR beta chain sequence. Its cognate antigen is unknown. The PCR had 60 Vbeta and 13 Jbeta primers. Clones were read by immunoSEQ multiplex PCR, and TCRdb kept only the in-frame ones, dropping some. The sample holds approximately 110,000 clones, roughly 74% seen once. Germline V CDR1 and CDR2: SEHNR, FQNEAQ (reference sequence). This CDR3 region has 11 residues. V lost 8 bases and J 6 bases, leaving 10 bases between the germline ends. This record comes from a study of cytomegalovirus exposure and HLA in healthy donors. Overall study findings and caveats: As a later analysis showed, several of the most significant clusters appeared to be linked to common viral pathogens. A later analysis reportedly found that, within productive TCRs, an Asian-associated ancestry cluster had fewer N-insertions than the mean observed across the roughly 610 donors. Upon later analysis, HLA-associated TCR beta chains proved more clonally expanded than other, equally common chains. Highly shared sequence variants in one cluster were likely a sequencing artifact.

The sequencing input was PBMCs. This chain links TRBV7-9 with TRBJ1-1; the D gene is possibly TRBD1 (6 bases). The TCR was taken from a man aged 35 to 55 in good health and CMV-seronegative. This CDR3 is CASGRGAEAFF. DNA for the CDR3: TGTGCCAGCGGCAGGGGCGCTGAAGCTTTCTTT. The full variable domain, in which reference TRBV7-9 and TRBJ1-1 provide the parts outside the CDR3, is DTGVSQNPRHKITKRGQNVTFRCDPISEHNRLYWYRQTLGQGPEFLTYFQNEAQLEKSRLLSDRFSAERPKGSFSTLEIQRTEQGDSAMYLCASGRGAEAFFGQGTRLTVV.